The sample holds one count of the clone carrying this TCR beta chain. The CDR3 has 18 amino acids. Germline CDR1 and CDR2: SEHNR and FQNEAQ (reference sequence). The V gene lost 2 bases and the J gene lost 4 bases, with 18 bases spanning the gap. These data originate in a study of blood T cell repertoires in COVID-19. Here immunoSEQ multiplex PCR was the method, and the copy in TCRdb shows in-frame clones only, minus some. In the table there are roughly 150,000 clones, 84% of which are singletons. This sequence was found in a woman aged 45-65 years in a cohort sampled during active or convalescent COVID-19. V and J are TRBV7-9 and TRBJ1-6, with unresolved D. The specimen was peripheral blood. This CDR3 is CASSLQFGHHHYNSPLHF. The CDR3 DNA is TGTGCCAGCAGCTTACAATTTGGGCACCATCATTATAATTCACCCCTCCACTTT.